The clone carrying this TCR beta chain was observed a few times. Antigen: not known. The CDR3 extends over 18 amino acids. Trimming at V came to 3 bases and at J to 3 bases, leaving 14 bases not matched to a gene. CDR1 is MGHDK and CDR2 is SYGVNS in the germline V gene. The library targeted TCRbeta and was prepared with unique molecular identifiers. TCRdb processed the PCR reads anew with MiXCR; each CDR3 protein has one entry. The sample carries some 110,000 distinct CDR3 sequences, around 10% recorded once. This sample is part of a study of T-cell reconstitution after alpha-beta-depleted transplantation in children. Overall study results and limits: Alpha-beta T cells about two months after transplant reportedly derived from several hundred expanded graft clones. Surviving recipient T cells and thymic progenitors produced the high day-60 TCRbeta diversity seen in some patients.

The chain couples TRBV25-1 to TRBJ2-7; 10 positions agree with TRBD2. Sequenced here: PBMCs, sampled before TCRalphabeta/CD19-depleted stem cell transplant. This TCR derives from a boy younger than 10 with acute lymphoblastic leukemia, due to receive a stem cell transplant. CDR3 sequence reads: CASSDSLASSGSIYEQYF. The CDR3 DNA reads TGTGCCAGCAGTGATTCTTTGGCGTCTAGCGGGAGTATCTACGAGCAGTACTTC.